This T cell receptor beta chain is from a study of cytomegalovirus exposure and HLA in healthy donors. V lost 2 bases and J 7 bases, leaving 17 bases between the germline ends. The CDR3 covers 15 residues. Germline values: CDR1 SGHTA, CDR2 FQGNSA. This clone was recorded a few times. PCR was performed using 60 Vbeta and 13 Jbeta primers. Libraries were prepared by immunoSEQ multiplex PCR; TCRdb keeps only in-frame clonotypes and omits some of them. The sample yields 110,000 or so clones, approximately 83% seen once. Material: PBMCs. The TCR sequence derives from a woman younger than 30 in good health and CMV-seronegative. The rearrangement joins TRBV7-2 to TRBJ2-5; D unresolved. The CDR3 sequence is CASSLRRDSVGTQYF. In nucleotides, the CDR3 is TGTGCCAGCAGCTTAAGACGAGACTCTGTTGGGACCCAGTACTTC.